Listed here are 21 T cell receptor beta chains from one sample, sequenced in a study of cytomegalovirus exposure and HLA in healthy donors. Primers for the PCR totalled 60 Vbeta and 13 Jbeta. Method: immunoSEQ multiplex PCR; TCRdb's copy keeps in-frame clones and lacks some. The sample gives over 150,000 clones, approximately 69% of which show up once; under 2.5% is in the top ten. Input material: PBMCs. These receptor sequences come from a man younger than 45 in good health and CMV-seronegative.

The chain combines TRBV25-1 with TRBJ2-7, with D perhaps matching TRBD1 (5 bases). There are 13 residues in the CDR3. V shed 5 bases and J shed 4 bases, with 12 bases lying between them. Germline CDR1 is MGHDK and CDR2 is SYGVNS. Here the CDR3 reads CASSRQGRYEQYF. The CDR3 DNA sequence: TGTGCCAGCAGTCGGCAGGGTCGTTACGAGCAGTACTTC.

The rearrangement joins TRBV5-4 to TRBJ2-3, with TRBD2 as a possible D gene (6 bases). The CDR3 runs to 16 residues. Germline CDR1 SGHNT, CDR2 YYREEE (reference sequence). Trimming cost V 3 bases and J 2 bases, with 16 bases left between them. CDR3 sequence reads: CASSSPAAGFTDTQYF. The DNA of the CDR3 is TGTGCCAGCAGCTCTCCCGCCGCGGGGTTCACAGATACGCAGTATTTT. The full variable domain, its missing parts supplied by reference TRBV5-4 and TRBJ2-3, is ETGVTQSPTHLIKTRGQQVTLRCSSQSGHNTVSWYQQALGQGPQFIFQYYREEENGRGNFPPRFSGLQFPNYSSELNVNALELDDSALYLCASSSPAAGFTDTQYFGPGTRLTVL.

The rearrangement uses TRBV2 and TRBJ2-3; D uncertain. Trimming pared 6 bases from V and 1 base from J, leaving 14 bases between. CDR1 and CDR2 from the germline V gene are SNHLY and FYNNEI. CDR3 length: 15 amino acids. CDR3 residues: CASRRPGLRTDTQYF. The CDR3 region has the DNA TGTGCCAGCAGGCGACCGGGTCTACGCACAGATACGCAGTATTTT.

This chain links TRBV19 with TRBJ2-3; 8 bases map to TRBD2. CDR1 is LNHDA and CDR2 is SQIVND in the germline V gene (reference sequence). The CDR3 is 12 amino acids. After removal of 7 bases from V and 6 bases from J, the junction contained 3 bases not matched to a gene. The CDR3 DNA follows: TGTGCCAGTACCCGGGAGGGCGATACGCAGTATTTT. Translated: CASTREGDTQYF.

This clone was picked up a small number of times. The chain recombines TRBV6-1 with TRBJ1-4; D may be TRBD1 (6 bases). CDR1 and CDR2 (germline): MNHNS, SASEGT. V was clipped by 5 bases and J by 5 bases, with 18 bases between them. The CDR3 is 16 amino acids. DNA of the CDR3: TGTGCCAGCAGTAAAGATGGGGGCAGGTCAAATGAAAAACTGTTTTTT. The encoded protein is CASSKDGGRSNEKLFF.

The CDR3 sequence: CASSLGRSEQYF. CDR3 bases: TGTGCCAGCAGTTTAGGGCGAAGCGAGCAGTACTTC. The V and J genes are TRBV28 and TRBJ2-7; D is ambiguous. CDR1 and CDR2 from the germline V gene are MDHEN and SYDVKM. V lost 2 bases, J lost 6 bases, and 8 bases lay in between. This CDR3 has 12 amino acids.

V is TRBV7-8 and J is TRBJ1-4; a possible D gene is TRBD1 (5 bases). V lost 6 bases, J lost 3 bases, and 17 bases lay in between. Looked up from germline, CDR1 is SGHVS and CDR2 is FQNEAQ. This CDR3 region has 16 residues. CDR3 sequence reads: CASSPRGGSPNEKLFF. Written as DNA, the CDR3 is TGTGCCAGCAGTCCAAGGGGAGGCAGTCCTAATGAAAAACTGTTTTTT.

The rearrangement uses TRBV7-2 and TRBJ1-2; 10 bases are a match to TRBD1. Germline values: CDR1 SGHTA, CDR2 FQGNSA. The CDR3 covers 14 residues. V shed 5 bases and J 4 bases; nucleotides not matched to a gene: 4. The CDR3 sequence is CASSKRTGGYGYTF. The CDR3 coding sequence is TGTGCCAGCAGCAAACGGACAGGGGGCTATGGCTACACCTTC.

The CDR3 here is CASSADTLNYGYTF. DNA for the CDR3: TGCGCCAGCAGCGCGGACACGCTAAACTATGGCTACACCTTC. This chain uses TRBV5-1 with TRBJ1-2; weak D call: TRBD1 (5 bases). Trimming left V 4 bases short and J 2 bases short, with 12 bases between. The germline V gene encodes CDR1 SGHRS and CDR2 YFSETQ. CDR3 length: 14 residues.

V gene TRBV28 combines with J gene TRBJ2-4, with D unclear. This CDR3 has 15 amino acids. V lost 7 bases to trimming and J lost 0 bases, with 13 bases between them. In germline, CDR1 is MDHEN, CDR2 SYDVKM. The CDR3 nucleotides are TGTGCCAGCACCCCTCAGTTTCTAGCCAAAAACATTCAGTACTTC. Translating it yields CASTPQFLAKNIQYF. Supplemented by reference TRBV28 and TRBJ2-4, the full variable domain reads DVKVTQSSRYLVKRTGEKVFLECVQDMDHENMFWYRQDPGLGLRLIYFSYDVKMKEKGDIPEGYSVSREKKERFSLILESASTNQTSMYLCASTPQFLAKNIQYFGAGTRLSVL.

The chain couples TRBV20-1 to TRBJ2-3; D remains ambiguous. V gave up 3 bases and J gave up 8 bases, with 9 bases separating them. CDR1 is DFQATT and CDR2 is SNEGSKA in the germline V gene (reference sequence). The CDR3 totals 11 residues. The CDR3 bases are TGCAGTGCTAGCGGCGGTCGTACGCAGTATTTT. This translates into CSASGGRTQYF.

V and J are TRBV2 and TRBJ2-2; no firm D call. The V gene lost 2 bases and the J gene lost 0 bases, with 4 bases spanning the gap. The CDR3 spans 14 residues. Per germline, CDR1 SNHLY and CDR2 FYNNEI. Here the CDR3 reads CASSEFTNTGELFF. The CDR3 DNA reads TGTGCCAGCAGTGAATTCACGAACACCGGGGAGCTGTTTTTT.

This clone was seen once. The chain recombines TRBV11-1 with TRBJ2-1, with 7 nucleotides matching TRBD1. Germline CDR1 reads SGHAT; CDR2 reads FQDESV (reference sequence). With V trimmed by 6 bases and J by 5 bases, 4 bases remained unmatched. The CDR3 is made up of 13 amino acids. CDR3 region: CASRDRADNEQFF. CDR3 DNA sequence: TGTGCCAGCAGAGACAGGGCGGACAATGAGCAGTTCTTC.

The chain carries TRBV15 and TRBJ2-1; maybe TRBD1 (7 bases). CDR1 is LNHNV, CDR2 YYDKDF, per germline (reference sequence). The CDR3 runs to 15 residues. V gave up 0 bases and J gave up 3 bases, with 9 bases separating them. Here the CDR3 reads CATSRDQGGYNEQFF. The CDR3, as DNA: TGTGCCACCAGCAGAGATCAGGGGGGCTACAATGAGCAGTTCTTC. Based on the CDR3 plus reference TRBV15 and TRBJ2-1, the full variable domain is DAMVIQNPRYQVTQFGKPVTLSCSQTLNHNVMYWYQQKSSQAPKLLFHYYDKDFNNEADTPDNFQSRRPNTSFCFLDIRSPGLGDTAMYLCATSRDQGGYNEQFFGPGTRLTVL.

The chain joins TRBV5-1 to TRBJ2-3, with D possibly TRBD2 on 6 matching bases. With 1 base removed from V and 4 bases from J, the gap between germline ends came to 16 bases. In germline, CDR1 is SGHRS, CDR2 YFSETQ. The CDR3 is 16 amino acids. The CDR3, as DNA: TGCGCCAGCAGCTTGAACAAGCGGGCAAAAGCAGATACGCAGTATTTT. Translating it yields CASSLNKRAKADTQYF.

The V gene is TRBV7-2, the J gene TRBJ2-7, with TRBD1 as a possible D gene (6 bases). The germline gives CDR1 SGHTA, CDR2 FQGNSA. Between the trimmed V and J ends, which lost 2 bases and 7 bases, there was a span of 12 bases. CDR3 length: 13 residues. In nucleotides, the CDR3 is TGTGCCAGCAGCTTACTCCAGGGGCAAGAGCAGTACTTC. Translating gives CASSLLQGQEQYF.

The chain carries TRBV19 and TRBJ1-5; D gene unclear. Per the germline V gene, CDR1 is LNHDA and CDR2 is SQIVND (reference sequence). Trimming cost V 3 bases and J 3 bases, with 12 bases left between them. This CDR3 comprises 15 residues. The CDR3 is CASSIATALNQPQHF. The CDR3, as DNA: TGTGCCAGTAGTATTGCAACAGCCCTCAATCAGCCCCAGCATTTT. Variable domain in full (rest from reference TRBV19 and TRBJ1-5): DGGITQSPKYLFRKEGQNVTLSCEQNLNHDAMYWYRQDPGQGLRLIYYSQIVNDFQKGDIAEGYSVSREKKESFPLTVTSAQKNPTAFYLCASSIATALNQPQHFGDGTRLSIL.

V is TRBV7-9 and J is TRBJ1-2, with 7 bases identical to TRBD1. Germline V CDR1 and CDR2: SEHNR, FQNEAQ (reference sequence). The CDR3 runs 14 residues. Unmatched junction bases numbered 9, after V lost 4 bases and J lost 7 bases. As DNA, the CDR3 is TGTGCCAGCAGCTCAGAAGGGGGCCGGCGTGGCTACACCTTC. This translates into CASSSEGGRRGYTF.

The V gene is TRBV5-1, the J gene TRBJ2-7; D gene ambiguous. The CDR3 covers 13 residues. Germline CDR1 is SGHRS and CDR2 is YFSETQ. V lost 0 bases and J 7 bases, leaving 11 bases between the germline ends. The CDR3 spells CASSLDPGQEQYF. The CDR3 region has the DNA TGCGCCAGCAGCTTGGATCCCGGTCAAGAGCAGTACTTC.

J is TRBJ2-3 and V is TRBV28; D ambiguous. The CDR3 runs to 13 residues. The germline V gene has CDR1 MDHEN and CDR2 SYDVKM. Deletions cut 9 bases from V and 2 bases from J, with 12 bases between. DNA of the CDR3: TGTGCCAGTGCGACACTCTCCACAGATACGCAGTATTTT. The encoded protein is CASATLSTDTQYF.

A few counts support this clone. The V call is TRBV6-6, the J call TRBJ2-3; the match to TRBD2 covers 9 bases. The CDR3 runs to 15 residues. Germline lookup yields CDR1 MNHNY and CDR2 SVGAGI (reference sequence). Trimming removed 8 bases from V and 2 bases from J; junction bases left unmatched: 8. The CDR3 DNA is TGTGCCAGCGCCACAGCGGGGGGAGTCACAGATACGCAGTATTTT. It encodes CASATAGGVTDTQYF.